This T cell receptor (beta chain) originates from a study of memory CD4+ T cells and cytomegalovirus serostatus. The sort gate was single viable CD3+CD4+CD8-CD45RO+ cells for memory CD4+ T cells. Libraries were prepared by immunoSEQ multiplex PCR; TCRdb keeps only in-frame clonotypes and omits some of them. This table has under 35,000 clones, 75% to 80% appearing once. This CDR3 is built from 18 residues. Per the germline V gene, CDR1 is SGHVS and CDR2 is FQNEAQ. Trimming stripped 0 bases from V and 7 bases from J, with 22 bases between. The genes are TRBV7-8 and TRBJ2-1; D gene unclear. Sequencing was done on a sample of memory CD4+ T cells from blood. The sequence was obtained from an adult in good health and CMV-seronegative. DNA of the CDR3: TGTGCCAGCAGCTTAGCGTTTGGCACCCGATCTGGGGTTAATGAGCAGTTCTTC. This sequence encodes CASSLAFGTRSGVNEQFF.